This is a list of T cell receptor beta chains from one sample in a study of blood T cells in healthy people across ages. TCRdb reanalysed the 5' RACE reads using MiXCR and keeps one entry per CDR3 protein. The sample includes roughly 650,000 distinct CDR3 sequences, about 30% of them seen just once. Specimen: blood. Receptor source: a woman aged 80 or over in good health. The CDR3 runs from the conserved cysteine through the conserved F or W. D genes are given only for firm matches. Not every row has a clone size; where given, it reads once, few, many or a size class.

d_call	v_call	j_call	clone_size	cdr3_nt	cdr3_aa
.	TRBV5-1	TRBJ2-2	many	TGCGCCAGCAGCTTGGAAACAGGGACCGGGGAGCTGTTTTTT	CASSLETGTGELFF
.	TRBV20-1	TRBJ1-2	.	TGCAGTGCTAGGGAACCGACAGGCTTTAACTATGGCTACACCTTC	CSAREPTGFNYGYTF
.	TRBV9	TRBJ2-1	few	TGTGCCAGCAGCGTTCTCCGGGCAGGGCGGAATGAGCAGTTCTTC	CASSVLRAGRNEQFF
TRBD2	TRBV5-6	TRBJ2-1	many	TGTGCCAGCAGCTTGGCCGGGGGCGGGGGGTACAATGAGCAGTTCTTC	CASSLAGGGGYNEQFF
TRBD2	TRBV30	TRBJ2-7	many	TGTGCATCCGGGGGGGGCTCCTACGAGCAGTACTTC	CASGGGSYEQYF
TRBD1	TRBV9	TRBJ1-2	many	TGTGCCAGCAGCGACGGACAGGGTGATGGCTACACCTTC	CASSDGQGDGYTF
.	TRBV11-2	TRBJ2-7	.	TGTGCCAGCAGCTTAGCGCCAGTATCCGGCTACGAGCAGTACTTC	CASSLAPVSGYEQYF
.	TRBV9	TRBJ1-5	many	TGTGCCAGCAGCGAGGGGTCGGGGGGCGCGGGGAATCAGCCCCAGCATTTT	CASSEGSGGAGNQPQHF
.	TRBV11-3	TRBJ2-6	many	TGTGCCAGCAGCCAACGGAATAGTGGGGCCAACGTCCTGACTTTC	CASSQRNSGANVLTF
.	TRBV24-1	TRBJ2-5	many	TGTGCCACCAGTGAGTCGGGACGGAGAACGGAGACCCAGTACTTC	CATSESGRRTETQYF
.	TRBV27	TRBJ1-2	many	TGTGCCAGCAGTTGGGCAGGGGCTGACTATGGCTACACCTTC	CASSWAGADYGYTF
TRBD2	TRBV12-3/TRBV12-4	TRBJ2-5	.	TGTGCCAGCAGTTTATCGGGGGGGGCCGGTAATGAGCAGTACTTC	CASSLSGGAGNEQYF
.	TRBV10-3	TRBJ2-7	many	TGTGCCATCAGTGAGTCGATGAATATGGGGGCCCGGGGCCCCTACGAGCAGTACTTC	CAISESMNMGARGPYEQYF
.	TRBV20-1	TRBJ1-1	.	TGCAGTGCTAGAGATGCAGCCACTGAAGCTTTCTTT	CSARDAATEAFF
.	TRBV30	TRBJ2-7	many	TGTGCCTGGAGCGCCTGGAGCTCCTACGAGCAGTACTTC	CAWSAWSSYEQYF
TRBD1	TRBV6-1	TRBJ2-5	many	TGTGCCAGCAGCAGACAGGGGGAGACCCAAGAGACCCAGTACTTC	CASSRQGETQETQYF
.	TRBV18	TRBJ2-7	.	TGTGCCAGCTCACCGACGGAGGGTAAAGGCTTGAGGGAGCAGTACTTC	CASSPTEGKGLREQYF
.	TRBV29-1	TRBJ2-5	.	TGCAGCGTTGATTTGGGCGAGACCCAGTACTTC	CSVDLGETQYF
TRBD1	TRBV7-2	TRBJ2-3	.	TGTGCCAGCAGCGGAAGAAGAACCGGGACAGGGGGCACAGATACGCAGTATTTT	CASSGRRTGTGGTDTQYF
.	TRBV20-1	TRBJ2-5	many	TGCAGTGCTAGAGATCACGAAGGGCGTGGAGAGACCCAGTACTTC	CSARDHEGRGETQYF
TRBD1	TRBV15	TRBJ1-2	few	TGTGCCACCAGCAGAGATTGGCAGGGGGGACATGGCTACATCTTC	CATSRDWQGGHGYIF
.	TRBV15	TRBJ2-6	many	TGTGCCACCAGCGTTCCCAGGGTCTCGGGGGCCAACGTCCTGACTTTC	CATSVPRVSGANVLTF
.	TRBV7-8	TRBJ1-1	.	TGTGCCAGCGGCTACTCCGTCGGCTCCCGGCTTTACACTGAAGCTTTCTTT	CASGYSVGSRLYTEAFF
TRBD2	TRBV20-1	TRBJ2-7	many	TGCAGTGCAAGGACTAGCGGGGGCCACAGCGAGCAGTACTTC	CSARTSGGHSEQYF